This record concerns one T cell receptor beta chain sequence. The data were obtained in a study of blood T cell repertoires in COVID-19. Study-level information: The United States, Italy and Spain were the sources of the acute and convalescent COVID-19 samples. T cells, B-cell-depleted T cells, or PBMCs supplied cDNA or gDNA.

Trimming cost V 4 bases and J 2 bases, with 11 bases left between them. Germline V gene data show CDR1 as ENHRY and CDR2 as SYGVKD. The CDR3 spans 14 residues. Methods used by the authors: Counts of nucleated cells, estimated from reference gene primer amplification, were obtained. The assay was immunoSEQ multiplex PCR, and TCRdb's table has in-frame clones only and misses some. From that table come the V and J calls and clone size; the DNA was used to work out D and trimming. This table holds about 120,000 clones, about 83% found once. Sequenced sample: peripheral blood. The TCR comes from a man aged 55-75 years with acute or convalescent COVID-19. The genes are TRBV10-3 and TRBJ2-5; tentative D call: TRBD1 (5 bases). The DNA of the CDR3 is TGTGCCATCAGTGGGGCAGGACAACAAGAGACCCAGTACTTC. It specifies CAISGAGQQETQYF.